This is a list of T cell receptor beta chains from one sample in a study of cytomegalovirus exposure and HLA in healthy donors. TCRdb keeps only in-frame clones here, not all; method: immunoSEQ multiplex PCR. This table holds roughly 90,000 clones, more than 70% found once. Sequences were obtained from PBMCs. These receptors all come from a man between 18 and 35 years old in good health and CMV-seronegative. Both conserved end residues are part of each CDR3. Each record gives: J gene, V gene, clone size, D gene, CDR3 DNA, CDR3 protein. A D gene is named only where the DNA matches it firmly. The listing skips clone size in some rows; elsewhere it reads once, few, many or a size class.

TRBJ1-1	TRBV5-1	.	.	TGCGCCAGCAGCCCTAGGGGACAAGTGAACACTGAAGCTTTCTTT	CASSPRGQVNTEAFF
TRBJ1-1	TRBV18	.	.	TGTGCCAGCTCACCTTCAGGGGCGGCGAACACTGAAGCTTTCTTT	CASSPSGAANTEAFF
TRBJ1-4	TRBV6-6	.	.	TGTGCCAGCAGTTACTCCCGGGCGGGTGAAAAACTGTTTTTT	CASSYSRAGEKLFF
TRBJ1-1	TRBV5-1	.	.	TGCGCCAGCAGCCCCAACCGTGCGGGCTCGGGGAACACTGAAGCTTTCTTT	CASSPNRAGSGNTEAFF
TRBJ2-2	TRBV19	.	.	TGTGCCAGTAGATTAGCGCACCGCGACACCGGGGAGCTGTTTTTT	CASRLAHRDTGELFF
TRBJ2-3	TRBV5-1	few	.	TGCGCCAGCAGCGTTGGGCCTACAGATACGCAGTATTTT	CASSVGPTDTQYF
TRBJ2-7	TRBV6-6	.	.	TGTGCCAGCAGTTACTCGGAGGGATTGATTGGCCACGAGCAGTACTTC	CASSYSEGLIGHEQYF
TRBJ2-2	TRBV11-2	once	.	TGTGCCAGCAGCTTCTGGAACACCGGGGAGCTGTTTTTT	CASSFWNTGELFF
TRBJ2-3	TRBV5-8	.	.	TGTGCCAGCAGCTTGCGGGGGAGCACAGATACGCAGTATTTT	CASSLRGSTDTQYF
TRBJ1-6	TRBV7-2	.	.	TGTGCCAGCAGCTCCCCCTGGGGACTTTTGAATAATTCACCCCTCCACTTT	CASSSPWGLLNNSPLHF
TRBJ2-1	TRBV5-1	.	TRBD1	TGCGCCAGCAGCTTTAAGGGACAGGGAGGGGATGAGCAGTTCTTC	CASSFKGQGGDEQFF
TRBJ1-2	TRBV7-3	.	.	TGTGCCAGCAGCTTTTCCTCGGTCTATGGCTACACCTTC	CASSFSSVYGYTF
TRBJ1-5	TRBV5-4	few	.	TGTGCCAGCAGCTCGAGGGATAGCAATCAGCCCCAGCATTTT	CASSSRDSNQPQHF
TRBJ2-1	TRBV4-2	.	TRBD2	TGTGCCAGCAGCCAAGAACTAGCGGGGGGGCTAGGGGGGCTCTTC	CASSQELAGGLGGLF
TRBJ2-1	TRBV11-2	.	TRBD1	TGTGCCAGCAGCCTACGGACAGGGTACAATGAGCAGTTCTTC	CASSLRTGYNEQFF
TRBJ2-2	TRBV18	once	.	TGTGCCAGCTCGCTTATCCGGGGTTCCACCGGGGAGCTGTTTTTT	CASSLIRGSTGELFF
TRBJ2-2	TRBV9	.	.	TGTGCCGGCAGCGTTCTTTCAGGGAACCTAAACACCGGGGAGCTGTTTTTT	CAGSVLSGNLNTGELFF
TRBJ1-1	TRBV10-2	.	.	TGCGCCACCGCTTTTGATGGGGGGTCCACTGAAGCTTTCTTT	CATAFDGGSTEAFF
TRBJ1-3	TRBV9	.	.	TGTGCCAGCAGCGTAGAGGGGATCTCTGGAAACACCATATATTTT	CASSVEGISGNTIYF
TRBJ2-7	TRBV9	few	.	TGTGCCAGCAGCGCCGGGGGGACAGGACCCTACGAGCAGTACTTC	CASSAGGTGPYEQYF
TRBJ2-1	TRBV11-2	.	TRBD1	TGTGCCAGCAGCCAACACAGGGGAGTGGGGAATGAGCAGTTCTTC	CASSQHRGVGNEQFF
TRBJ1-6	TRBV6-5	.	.	TGTGCCAGCACCTACCCCCGCACAGGGAATTCACCCCTCCACTTT	CASTYPRTGNSPLHF
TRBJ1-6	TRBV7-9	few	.	TGTTCCAGCAGCTTCGGAACGGACAGCTCCTATAATTCACCCCTCCACTTT	CSSSFGTDSSYNSPLHF